Shown below are 11 T cell receptor beta chains from a single sample sequenced in a study of blood T cells in healthy people across ages. Next came a second PCR, run for about 6 to 12 cycles, which used a sample-barcoded 5' primer along with a J-beta primer mix. One entry per CDR3 protein, called by TCRdb with MiXCR from the 5' RACE reads. The sample has some 900,000 distinct CDR3 sequences; around 49% are singletons. Material for sequencing was blood. These TCRs come from a man aged 30-40 years in good health.

This clonotype has just a few counts. This CDR3 reads CASSWGDRAEAKNIQYF. The CDR3 coding sequence is TGTGCCAGCAGTTGGGGTGACAGGGCCGAAGCCAAAAACATTCAGTACTTC. This sequence joins TRBV12-3 or TRBV12-4 and TRBJ2-4; 7 bases are a match to TRBD1. V lost 4 bases to trimming and J lost 0 bases; unmatched junction nucleotides: 9. This CDR3 comprises 17 residues.

This clonotype was counted at least ten times. The J gene is TRBJ2-7, the V gene TRBV19; maybe TRBD1 (6 bases). With 3 bases removed from V and 2 bases from J, the gap between germline ends came to 11 bases. The CDR3 extends over 14 amino acids. Per germline, CDR1 LNHDA and CDR2 SQIVND (reference sequence). This chain's CDR3 is CASSMIPGAYEQYF. The DNA for the CDR3 is TGTGCCAGTAGTATGATTCCAGGGGCCTACGAGCAGTACTTC.

The rearrangement uses TRBV7-2 and TRBJ1-2; 9 positions agree with TRBD1. Germline V gives CDR1 SGHTA, CDR2 FQGNSA. This CDR3 contains 15 residues. V shed 5 bases and J 0 bases; nucleotides not matched to a gene: 4. The CDR3 sequence: CASSQQGAANYGYTF. CDR3 bases: TGTGCCAGCAGCCAACAGGGGGCCGCTAACTATGGCTACACCTTC.

CDR3 DNA sequence: TGCAGCGTTGAAGACGGGACAGGGGGCCACAATGAGCAGTTCTTC. It translates to CSVEDGTGGHNEQFF. The V and J genes are TRBV29-1 and TRBJ2-1; 12 bases agree with TRBD1. V lost 0 bases to trimming and J lost 5 bases; unmatched junction nucleotides: 2. The CDR3 runs to 15 residues. Germline CDR1 is SQVTM and CDR2 is ANQGSEA.

J is TRBJ2-7 and V is TRBV21-1; the DNA was not compared with TRBD1, the D call given in the table. TRBV21-1 is classified as a pseudogene. CDR3 length equals 15 residues. The CDR3 nucleotides read TGTGCCAGCATCATAAGGACAGGGCGGCACTACGAGCAGTACTTC. Residues: CASIIRTGRHYEQYF.

The chain joins TRBV6-1 to TRBJ2-3; D is ambiguous. CDR3 size: 12 residues. V lost 2 bases, J lost 5 bases, and 5 bases lay in between. CDR1 is MNHNS and CDR2 is SASEGT in the germline V gene. CDR3 bases: TGTGCCAGCAGTGAATCGAGAGATACGCAGTATTTT. Translating gives CASSESRDTQYF.

This clonotype appeared a few times. The chain employs TRBV4-1 and TRBJ2-3; TRBD2 matches at 9 bases. CDR3 length: 17 amino acids. J lost 2 bases, V lost 4 bases, and 10 bases had no gene match. Germline V CDR1 and CDR2: MGHRA, YSYEKL. The CDR3 loop reads CASSLRAGGGTTDTQYF. CDR3 DNA: TGCGCCAGCAGCCTAAGAGCGGGGGGTGGAACCACAGATACGCAGTATTTT.

The rearrangement joins TRBV14 to TRBJ2-7, with D possibly called TRBD1 or TRBD2 (5 bases each). The CDR3 spans 14 residues. Germline V gene data show CDR1 as SGHDN and CDR2 as FVKESK. V lost 7 bases and J lost 0, with 13 bases in between. CDR3 loop: CASNPQGRSYEQYF. The CDR3 DNA reads TGTGCCAGCAACCCTCAGGGACGCTCCTACGAGCAGTACTTC.

This sequence joins TRBV12-3 or TRBV12-4 and TRBJ2-7, with D possibly TRBD1 on 6 matching bases. The CDR3 extends over 15 amino acids. The V end was cut by 3 bases, the J end by 4 bases, with 16 bases between. CDR3 sequence (DNA): TGTGCCAGCAGTTTGAGCGGACAGCCACCTTACGAGCAGTACTTC. Encoded protein: CASSLSGQPPYEQYF.

V is TRBV7-8 and J is TRBJ2-7, with D perhaps matching TRBD1 or TRBD2 (5 bases each). This CDR3 is 15 amino acids long. V lost 5 bases and J lost 3, with 17 bases in between. From germline, CDR1 is SGHVS and CDR2 FQNEAQ. CDR3 DNA sequence: TGTGCCAGCAGCCCTTCTACCGGGACGGACTACGAGCAGTACTTC. Translating it yields CASSPSTGTDYEQYF.

The rearrangement links TRBV9 to TRBJ1-5; D might be TRBD1 (6 bases). Looked up from germline, CDR1 is SGDLS and CDR2 is YYNGEE. V lost 4 bases and J lost 6, with 17 bases in between. The length of the CDR3 is 15 residues. Here the CDR3 DNA reads TGTGCCAGCAGCAACGGGACATCCCGATTTCAGCCCCAGCATTTT. As protein: CASSNGTSRFQPQHF.